The clone carrying this T cell receptor beta chain was observed a few times. Antigen: not known. The data belong to a study of T-cell memory formation after mild COVID-19. Study summary: TCR clustering was largely donor specific.

The authors produced TCR alpha and TCR beta cDNA libraries with sample barcodes and UMIs by 5'RACE using constant-segment primers. TCRdb re-analysed the 5' RACE reads in MiXCR, keeping a single row per CDR3 protein. The table records roughly 450,000 distinct CDR3 sequences, over 15% of them present only once. Study-wide results and limits: Among CD4+ contracting clones, most were CM and EM, and CD8+ ones EMRA. Second-wave clones reaching peak frequency on day 37 lacked confirmed SARS-CoV-2 specificity.

The sequenced sample was PBMCs or a T cell subset sorted from them (not recorded which). This sequence originates from an adult woman who had mild COVID-19 (a few samples of this study predate the infection). Cell type and time point are not known.

Here the CDR3 reads CSAPRGGFTGATNYGYTF. The CDR3 region has the DNA TGCAGTGCCCCTAGAGGGGGATTCACAGGGGCCACTAACTATGGCTACACCTTC. This chain connects TRBV20-1 to TRBJ1-2; TRBD1 agrees at 7 bases. The J segment lost 0 bases and the V segment lost 6 bases, leaving 19 bases of the junction unmatched. This CDR3 region has 18 residues. From germline, CDR1 is DFQATT and CDR2 SNEGSKA (reference sequence).